Sequencing of this T cell receptor (beta chain) was carried out in a study of PD-1 blockade in classical Hodgkin lymphoma. Broader study findings: The authors excluded patients who started nivolumab under 1 year after ASCT. The CD4+ diversity rise by C4D1 was clearest in complete responders. Although disease activity or prior therapy may be involved, causes of the repertoire differences remain undefined.

Details on this clone: Antigen specificity is unknown.

Germline V gene sequence: CDR1 MNHEY, CDR2 SMNVEV (reference sequence). Trimming removed 3 bases from V and 3 bases from J; junction bases left unmatched: 9. There are 17 residues in the CDR3. Assay used: immunoSEQ multiplex PCR; TCRdb lists only in-frame clones, some missing. The table records about 110,000 clones, approximately 89% of them present only once. Sample time point: cycle 4 day 1 (C4D1), after about 6 weeks of nivolumab. Each patient experienced a relapse that followed autologous stem cell transplantation, and brentuximab vedotin exposure varied. Patients had relapsed/refractory classical Hodgkin lymphoma with complete response, partial response or progressive disease as best response.

The sample here was peripheral blood mononuclear cells (PBMCs), taken before the fourth cycle of nivolumab. This TCR was recovered from a human donor with classical Hodgkin lymphoma. The rearrangement links TRBV27 to TRBJ2-2, with 8 bases lining up with TRBD2. As DNA, the CDR3 is TGTGCCAGCAGTTTTTGGCGGGAGGCCGTCGACACCGGGGAGCTGTTTTTT. This codes for CASSFWREAVDTGELFF.